The present T cell receptor (beta chain) was sequenced within a study of shared clonotypes between healthy human individuals. Study details: For every donor, three CD4 naive, three CD4 memory, two CD8 naive and one CD8 memory plates were used.

The CDR3 is 16 amino acids. The V and J ends lost 5 bases and 1 base, in that order; junction bases with no gene match: 4. The germline gives CDR1 MNHEY, CDR2 SMNVEV (reference sequence). The naive CD8 fraction comprised CD45RO-negative cells positively selected for CCR7 and excluded terminally differentiated effector memory CD45RA+ cells. Adults of Caucasian background living in Nashville, Tennessee made up all donors. General study results and limits: The four-donor shared clonotypes exceeded non-shared clonotypes in generation probability, with non-shared ones scoring lower.

Study processing details: As immunoSEQ supplied junction-only sequences (without quality scores), filtering differed. Clones were sequenced by immunoSEQ multiplex PCR, and TCRdb holds only the in-frame ones, with some missing. The D gene and trimming were derived from the DNA, and the V and J assignments and clone size from that table. Here the sample spans around 2,000,000 clones, 85% to 95% being singletons. A word on this clone: Its antigen is still unknown.

This chain uses TRBV27 with TRBJ2-6; 8 bases are a match to TRBD1. Sequencing used naive CD8+ T cells from PBMCs. The receptor was isolated from a man in his late teens or twenties in good health. Some clones in this sample may be carry-over from other donors' samples. This chain's CDR3 is CASSPGQGSGANVLTF. CDR3 coding DNA: TGTGCCAGCAGTCCCGGACAGGGTTCTGGGGCCAACGTCCTGACTTTC.